This entry lists 3 T cell receptor beta chains sequenced from one sample in a study of cytomegalovirus exposure and HLA in healthy donors. PCR involved 60 Vbeta and 13 Jbeta primers. The data were produced by immunoSEQ multiplex PCR, yet TCRdb's version contains in-frame clones alone and is incomplete. The table shows under 150,000 clones, with 83% occurring only once. Sample: PBMCs. The receptors here all came from a girl aged 2-10 years in good health and CMV-seronegative.

This clone has just a few counts. The chain links TRBV6-5 to TRBJ1-1; D perhaps matches TRBD1 (6 bases). The CDR3 covers 14 residues. V lost 5 bases to trimming and J lost 4 bases, with 14 bases between them. Per the germline V gene, CDR1 is MNHEY and CDR2 is SVGAGI. The CDR3 loop reads CASSNQGSITEAFF. The CDR3 nucleotides read TGTGCCAGCAGTAATCAGGGGAGTATCACTGAAGCTTTCTTT.

The rearrangement uses TRBV28 and TRBJ2-1, with TRBD2 identical over 12 bases. V shed 2 bases, J shed 7 bases, and the junction held 15 bases outside the gene matches. CDR1 MDHEN and CDR2 SYDVKM come from the germline V gene. There are 19 residues in the CDR3. CDR3 region: CASSLPASGRAGRRNEQFF. DNA of the CDR3: TGTGCCAGCAGTTTACCGGCTAGCGGGAGGGCCGGAAGAAGAAATGAGCAGTTCTTC. Based on the CDR3 plus reference TRBV28 and TRBJ2-1, the full variable domain is DVKVTQSSRYLVKRTGEKVFLECVQDMDHENMFWYRQDPGLGLRLIYFSYDVKMKEKGDIPEGYSVSREKKERFSLILESASTNQTSMYLCASSLPASGRAGRRNEQFFGPGTRLTVL.

Written as DNA, the CDR3 is TGTGCCAGCACCTTGGGGAGCGGACGTCGATACGAGCAGTACTTC. This translates into CASTLGSGRRYEQYF. This rearrangement joins TRBV28 to TRBJ2-7, with D perhaps matching TRBD2 (5 bases). The length of the CDR3 is 15 residues. The germline V gene has CDR1 MDHEN and CDR2 SYDVKM. The V end lost 7 bases, the J end lost 4 bases, and 20 bases lay between the germline ends.